One sample yielded the 18 T cell receptor beta chains listed below, sequenced in a study of blood T cell repertoires in COVID-19. Sequencing was performed with immunoSEQ multiplex PCR; in TCRdb, only in-frame clones are kept and a portion is missing. In the table there are approximately 90,000 clones, 75% to 90% of which are singletons. What was sequenced was peripheral blood. These TCRs come from a woman older than 75 with acute or convalescent COVID-19.

This rearrangement joins TRBV27 to TRBJ1-5, with 7 bases fitting TRBD1. After removal of 5 bases from V and 7 bases from J, the junction contained 8 bases not matched to a gene. Germline V gene lookup returns CDR1 MNHEY and CDR2 SMNVEV (reference sequence). The CDR3 sequence is 14 residues long. The CDR3 DNA reads TGTGCCAGCAGTCCACTGACAGGGACCCAGCCCCAGCATTTT. The encoded protein is CASSPLTGTQPQHF.

The V and J genes are TRBV30 and TRBJ2-5; D is uncertain. CDR1 GTSNPN and CDR2 SVGIG come from the germline V gene (reference sequence). Between the trimmed V and J ends, which lost 0 bases and 5 bases, there was a span of 10 bases. The CDR3 sequence is 13 residues long. The CDR3 bases are TGTGCCTGGAGTGTAGGCCACGGGGAGACCCAGTACTTC. Protein sequence: CAWSVGHGETQYF. The full variable domain, rest sourced from reference TRBV30 and TRBJ2-5, is SQTIHQWPATLVQPVGSPLSLECTVEGTSNPNLYWYRQAAGRGLQLLFYSVGIGQISSEVPQNLSASRPQDRQFILSSKKLLLSDSGFYLCAWSVGHGETQYFGPGTRLLVL.

V gene TRBV11-2 combines with J gene TRBJ1-6; 8 positions match TRBD1. The V gene's germline CDR1 is SGHAT and CDR2 FQNNGV. This CDR3 region has 15 residues. Losses at the gene ends were 5 bases for V and 9 bases for J; bases not matched to a gene: 9. CDR3 protein: CASSPDRGHGSPLHF. In DNA form, the CDR3 reads TGTGCCAGCAGCCCTGACAGGGGCCATGGTTCACCCCTCCACTTT.

On this clone itself: One end of the junction does not line up with germline, which may come from a read error. This chain connects TRBV6-5 to TRBJ1-1; a possible D gene is TRBD1 (6 bases). The CDR3 consists of 15 residues. Looked up from germline, CDR1 is MNHEY and CDR2 is SVGAGI. The chain's CDR3 is CASSYSYRVNTEAFF. The CDR3 DNA reads TGTGCCAGCAGTTACTCATACAGGGTGAATACTGAAGCTTTCTTT.

CDR3 protein: CASRGQGERDTQYF. The CDR3 DNA reads as TGTGCCAGCAGAGGACAGGGGGAGCGGGATACGCAGTATTTT. The chain links TRBV6-5 to TRBJ2-3, with 10 bases lining up with TRBD1. Germline-derived CDR1 and CDR2 are MNHEY and SVGAGI. V lost 6 bases, J lost 6 bases, and 6 bases stayed unmatched. The CDR3 has 14 amino acids.

The chain links TRBV9 to TRBJ2-5; D is possibly TRBD2 (7 bases). Germline assignment: CDR1 SGDLS and CDR2 YYNGEE. Trimming cost V 0 bases and J 5 bases, with 11 bases left between them. The CDR3 totals 14 residues. For the CDR3, the DNA is TGTGCCAGCAGCGTAGCGGGGGGCTGGGAGACCCAGTACTTC. It codes for CASSVAGGWETQYF.

The chain carries TRBV19 and TRBJ2-1, with no clear D. Germline-derived CDR1 and CDR2 are LNHDA and SQIVND (reference sequence). V shed 1 base and J shed 10 bases, with 8 bases lying between them. The CDR3 sequence is 12 residues long. The CDR3 nucleotides are TGTGCCAGTAGTATAGTCGCAGGAGAGCAGTTCTTC. Translating gives CASSIVAGEQFF.

This chain connects TRBV7-9 to TRBJ2-7, with TRBD1 matching 8 bases. V shed 4 bases, J shed 2 bases, and the junction held 4 bases outside the gene matches. Germline V gene sequence: CDR1 SEHNR, CDR2 FQNEAQ (reference sequence). The CDR3 totals 14 residues. CDR3 region: CASSSTGVAYEQYF. As DNA, the CDR3 is TGTGCCAGCAGCTCGACAGGGGTCGCCTACGAGCAGTACTTC.

The V and J genes are TRBV12-3 or TRBV12-4 and TRBJ2-2; D not certain. Trimming cost V 6 bases and J 4 bases, with 3 bases left between them. The CDR3 runs 11 residues. Written as DNA, the CDR3 is TGTGCCAGCAGACTCACCGGGGAGCTGTTTTTT. Translation gives CASRLTGELFF.

This chain links TRBV21-1 with TRBJ1-2; the D segment call TRBD1 is taken from the table without a DNA check. TRBV21-1 constitutes a pseudogene. The CDR3 totals 16 residues. The CDR3 DNA is TGTGCCAGCAGCTCAGAGGGGGACAGGGGGGTTGGAGGCTACACCTTC. Encoded protein: CASSSEGDRGVGGYTF.

The chain links TRBV2 to TRBJ2-1; D is possibly TRBD2 (7 bases). V shed 6 bases and J shed 12 bases, with 15 bases lying between them. The CDR3 is 12 residues long. The germline gives CDR1 SNHLY, CDR2 FYNNEI. The CDR3 region is CASRGGGVGQFF. The DNA for the CDR3 is TGTGCCAGCAGAGGGGGGGGCGTAGGGCAGTTCTTC.

The V and J genes are TRBV2 and TRBJ2-5, with unresolved D. Trimming took off 5 bases at V and 2 bases at J, with 9 bases between the two ends. The germline CDR1 and CDR2 sequences are SNHLY and FYNNEI. This CDR3 is 13 amino acids long. The CDR3 region is CASSLLPQETQYF. The CDR3 nucleotides are TGTGCCAGCAGTCTACTGCCGCAAGAGACCCAGTACTTC.

The chain recombines TRBV6-5 with TRBJ2-1, with D uncertain. Trimming removed 4 bases from V and 10 bases from J, with 17 bases in between. From germline, CDR1 is MNHEY and CDR2 SVGAGI. The CDR3 is made up of 14 amino acids. The CDR3 nucleotides are TGTGCCAGCAGTTCAAGCCGACCCCCCGGGGAGCAGTTCTTC. Residues: CASSSSRPPGEQFF.

This sequence joins TRBV19 and TRBJ2-3, with 9 bases that match TRBD2. This CDR3 is 13 amino acids long. The junction had 0 bases not matched to a gene; V was cut back by 4 bases and J by 4 bases. Per the germline V gene, CDR1 is LNHDA and CDR2 is SQIVND (reference sequence). CDR3 amino acids: CASSSGRADTQYF. The CDR3 region has the DNA TGTGCCAGTAGTAGCGGGAGGGCAGATACGCAGTATTTT.

The gene calls are TRBV2 and TRBJ1-5, with 9 nucleotides matching TRBD1. Germline-derived CDR1 and CDR2 are SNHLY and FYNNEI. J lost 2 bases, V lost 6 bases, and 2 bases had no gene match. CDR3 size: 14 residues. The CDR3 DNA reads TGTGCCAGCAGCGGGGACAGGGGCAATCAGCCCCAGCATTTT. As protein: CASSGDRGNQPQHF.

This clone came up a few times. The chain recombines TRBV28 with TRBJ1-5; tentative D call: TRBD1 (6 bases). CDR1 and CDR2 from the germline V gene are MDHEN and SYDVKM. The CDR3 has 14 amino acids. Trimming pared 5 bases from V and 3 bases from J, leaving 11 bases between. The CDR3 loop reads CASSPYRDNQPQHF. CDR3 nucleotide sequence: TGTGCCAGCAGTCCCTACAGGGACAATCAGCCCCAGCATTTT.

This clone is deemed medium-sized. The genes are TRBV6-6 and TRBJ1-5, with 7 positions matching TRBD1. Germline-derived CDR1 and CDR2 are MNHNY and SVGAGI (reference sequence). This CDR3 comprises 16 residues. V was pared by 5 bases and J by 4 bases, with 11 bases of the junction left unmatched. In DNA, the CDR3 is TGTGCCAGCAGTCGATACGCGACAGGGACTAATCAGCCCCAGCATTTT. Its translation is CASSRYATGTNQPQHF.

This chain links TRBV10-3 with TRBJ2-2, with D perhaps matching TRBD1 (5 bases). The CDR3 extends over 14 amino acids. Germline CDR1 is ENHRY and CDR2 is SYGVKD. V lost 5 bases, J lost 6 bases, and 13 bases lay in between. This CDR3 is CAISQGLVSGELFF. Here the CDR3 DNA reads TGTGCCATCAGTCAGGGCCTCGTGTCCGGGGAGCTGTTTTTT.